Listed here are 25 T cell receptor beta chains from one sample, sequenced in a study of vaccination effects on CD4 cells after COVID-19. Clones were sequenced by immunoSEQ multiplex PCR, and TCRdb holds only the in-frame ones, with some missing. The table has 55,000 to 70,000 clones, roughly 81% seen once. ViraFEST expansion of antigen-specific CD4+ T cells with viral peptide pools preceded sequencing. Isolation of CD4+ T cells took place after 10 days of culture. These receptors' targets are unknown. Specimen: CD4+ T cells from PBMCs cultured with HCoV-229E spike peptides, collected before COVID-19 vaccination. Receptor source: a human donor who received a COVID-19 vaccine.

The chain joins TRBV28 to TRBJ1-2; D is ambiguous. Looked up from germline, CDR1 is MDHEN and CDR2 is SYDVKM. V lost 5 bases and J lost 7, with 11 bases in between. The CDR3 sequence is 12 residues long. CDR3 region: CASSPTFGGYTF. The CDR3 DNA follows: TGTGCCAGCAGTCCTACCTTCGGTGGCTACACCTTC.

This clone has just one count. The V and J genes are TRBV7-2 and TRBJ2-5; 9 nucleotides agree with TRBD2. Germline V gene data show CDR1 as SGHTA and CDR2 as FQGNSA. Trimming at V came to 4 bases and at J to 6 bases, leaving 6 bases not matched to a gene. The CDR3 is made up of 14 amino acids. The CDR3 loop reads CASSWASGDQTQYF. Written as DNA, the CDR3 is TGTGCCAGCAGCTGGGCTAGCGGGGATCAGACCCAGTACTTC.

The J gene is TRBJ2-7, the V gene TRBV24-1; D is perhaps TRBD1 (6 bases). V was clipped by 0 bases and J by 3 bases, with 14 bases between them. CDR1 and CDR2 from the germline V gene are KGHDR and SFDVKD. This CDR3 is built from 16 residues. The DNA for the CDR3 is TGTGCCACCAGTGATTTGACCCTCGGGACAAGCTACGAGCAGTACGTC. It yields the protein CATSDLTLGTSYEQYV.

The chain joins TRBV27 to TRBJ2-7; 8 nucleotides align to TRBD1. Trimming took 2 bases from V and 4 from J; bases not matched to a gene: 4. The CDR3 sequence is 14 residues long. Germline values: CDR1 MNHEY, CDR2 SMNVEV (reference sequence). The CDR3 spells CASSLKRTGYEQYV. CDR3 DNA sequence: TGTGCCAGCAGTTTAAAAAGGACAGGGTACGAGCAGTACGTC.

This chain connects TRBV25-1 to TRBJ1-1; D is unclear. V lost 1 base and J lost 1, with 7 bases in between. There are 14 residues in the CDR3. Germline CDR1 reads MGHDK; CDR2 reads SYGVNS. In DNA, the CDR3 is TGTGCCAGCAGTGAATCCCAGGAGAACACTGAAGCTTTCTTT. Protein sequence: CASSESQENTEAFF.

The chain combines TRBV7-9 with TRBJ1-1; D is ambiguous. Trimming took 9 bases from V and 3 from J, leaving 17 bases between them. The length of the CDR3 is 14 residues. Germline V CDR1 and CDR2: SEHNR, FQNEAQ (reference sequence). The CDR3 protein is CASTGAVLDTEAFF. Here the CDR3 DNA reads TGTGCCAGTACTGGTGCGGTGTTGGACACTGAAGCTTTCTTT.

CDR3 loop: CASSLVQGDTDTQYF. CDR3 sequence (DNA): TGTGCCAGCAGCTTAGTACAGGGAGACACAGATACGCAGTATTTT. The rearrangement uses TRBV7-2 and TRBJ2-3; tentatively, D is TRBD1 (6 bases). V lost 1 base and J lost 2, with 10 bases in between. Germline values: CDR1 SGHTA, CDR2 FQGNSA. The CDR3 extends over 15 amino acids.

The chain employs TRBV5-8 and TRBJ2-1; TRBD2 might be the D (5 bases). CDR1 and CDR2 (germline): SGHTS, YDEGEE. The CDR3 covers 18 residues. Trimming removed 7 bases from V and 4 bases from J, with 27 bases in between. The CDR3 region has the DNA TGTGCCAGCCCGTCGGGCCTAAACAGAACCGGGGAGTACAATGAGCAGTTCTTC. Translating it yields CASPSGLNRTGEYNEQFF.

The chain couples TRBV2 to TRBJ2-1; possibly TRBD2 for D (5 bases). This CDR3 is built from 13 residues. From germline, CDR1 is SNHLY and CDR2 FYNNEI. The ends were cut back, 2 bases at V and 4 bases at J, with 6 bases in the middle. The CDR3 bases are TGTGCCAGCAGTGAAAGGAGGTACAATGAGCAGTTCTTC. Its protein product is CASSERRYNEQFF.

V is TRBV30 and J is TRBJ2-2, with a tentative D call TRBD1 (5 bases). V lost 3 bases and J lost 4, with 12 bases in between. The CDR3 contains 14 residues. Germline V lookup: CDR1 GTSNPN, CDR2 SVGIG (reference sequence). The CDR3 sequence: CAWRRGTSTGELFF. DNA of the CDR3: TGTGCCTGGAGAAGGGGAACAAGCACCGGGGAGCTGTTTTTT.

This rearrangement joins TRBV2 to TRBJ2-3, with TRBD1 matching 7 bases. Germline CDR1 SNHLY, CDR2 FYNNEI. The V segment lost 11 bases and the J segment 4 bases; nucleotides outside the gene matches: 3. The CDR3 is 11 residues long. In DNA form, the CDR3 reads TGTGCCTCGGACAGGTCAGATACGCAGTATTTT. Its translation is CASDRSDTQYF.

This clone was seen just once. This chain joins TRBV18 and TRBJ1-1, with D unclear. The CDR3 covers 14 residues. CDR1 is KGHSH, CDR2 LQKENI, per germline. The V end was cut by 4 bases, the J end by 1 base, with 10 bases between. This chain's CDR3 is CASSRSSENTEAFF. CDR3 coding DNA: TGTGCCAGCTCACGATCGTCCGAGAACACTGAAGCTTTCTTT.

The chain recombines TRBV29-1 with TRBJ1-6, with D possibly being TRBD1 (5 bases). The germline CDR1 and CDR2 sequences are SQVTM and ANQGSEA. The V end lost 5 bases, the J end lost 8 bases, and 16 bases lay between the germline ends. The CDR3 contains 14 residues. CDR3 region: CSVSRDGRHSPLHF. Here the CDR3 DNA reads TGCAGCGTTTCCCGGGACGGGAGGCATTCACCCCTCCACTTT.

The gene calls are TRBV4-3 and TRBJ2-2, with D perhaps matching TRBD1 or TRBD2 (5 bases each). The germline V gene encodes CDR1 LGHNA and CDR2 YSLEER. The ends were cut back, 4 bases at V and 6 bases at J, with 15 bases in the middle. CDR3 size: 15 residues. CDR3 DNA sequence: TGCGCCAGCAGCCTCACCCCTCAGGGACCCGGGGAGCTGTTTTTT. Its protein product is CASSLTPQGPGELFF.

This clone showed up just a few times. This chain connects TRBV2 to TRBJ1-2; possibly TRBD1 for D (5 bases). The CDR3 is 12 residues long. V shed 6 bases and J shed 8 bases, with 13 bases lying between them. Per germline, CDR1 SNHLY and CDR2 FYNNEI. CDR3: CASRVDSSGYTF. The CDR3 DNA is TGTGCCAGCAGGGTCGACAGCTCCGGCTACACCTTC. The whole variable domain, filled in from reference TRBV2 and TRBJ1-2, reads EPEVTQTPSHQVTQMGQEVILRCVPISNHLYFYWYRQILGQKVEFLVSFYNNEISEKSEIFDDQFSVERPDGSNFTLKIRSTKLEDSAMYFCASRVDSSGYTFGSGTRLTVV.

The chain combines TRBV2 with TRBJ2-7; 7 bases map to TRBD1. J lost 6 bases, V lost 6 bases, and 8 bases had no gene match. Germline CDR1 reads SNHLY; CDR2 reads FYNNEI. CDR3 length equals 13 residues. In nucleotides, the CDR3 is TGTGCCAGCAGCCGGACAGGCCCTGGCGAGCAGTACGTC. Its protein is CASSRTGPGEQYV.

This clone was seen just once. CDR3 in DNA: TGTGCCAGCACCAAACCGGAGGGGGAGACCCAGTACTTC. It encodes CASTKPEGETQYF. This chain uses TRBV6-5 with TRBJ2-5; maybe TRBD2 (6 bases). This CDR3 spans 13 amino acids. Trimming shortened V by 7 bases and J by 5 bases, and 14 bases separated the two germline ends. Germline V gene sequence: CDR1 MNHEY, CDR2 SVGAGI.

The chain carries TRBV27 and TRBJ1-2; D perhaps matches TRBD1 (6 bases). The CDR3 covers 14 residues. Between the trimmed V and J ends, which lost 5 bases and 5 bases, there was a span of 15 bases. Per germline, CDR1 MNHEY and CDR2 SMNVEV (reference sequence). CDR3 residues: CASSAGRGGYGYTF. The CDR3 DNA is TGTGCCAGCAGTGCCGGACGAGGGGGGTATGGCTACACCTTC.

The chain uses TRBV5-3 and TRBJ2-3; D gene ambiguous. TRBV5-3 is an ORF; its function is uncertain. The CDR3 consists of 17 residues. V shed 4 bases and J shed 2 bases, with 20 bases lying between them. The CDR3 DNA sequence: TGTGCCAGAAGCACCTGCGACAAGACCCTATACACAGATACGCAGTATTTT. Translation: CARSTCDKTLYTDTQYF.

The rearrangement links TRBV9 to TRBJ2-3; 11 bases are shared with TRBD2. V was pared by 0 bases and J by 3 bases, with 6 bases of the junction left unmatched. The CDR3 is made up of 17 amino acids. Per the germline V gene, CDR1 is SGDLS and CDR2 is YYNGEE. CDR3 nucleotide sequence: TGTGCCAGCAGCGTAGGGCTGGGGACTAGCGGTACAGATACGCAGTATTTT. The encoded protein is CASSVGLGTSGTDTQYF.

The chain combines TRBV7-3 with TRBJ2-3, with 7 bases matching TRBD1. The V gene end was trimmed by 5 bases and the J gene end by 8 bases; junction bases not matched to a gene: 7. The CDR3 spans 13 residues. Per germline, CDR1 SGHTA and CDR2 FQGTGA. CDR3 sequence (DNA): TGTGCCAGCAGCGCACAGGGGTCGCGTACGCAGTATTTT. Translated: CASSAQGSRTQYF. The variable domain in full, completed from reference TRBV7-3 and TRBJ2-3, reads GAGVSQTPSNKVTEKGKYVELRCDPISGHTALYWYRQSLGQGPEFLIYFQGTGAADDSGLPNDRFFAVRPEGSVSTLKIQRTERGDSAVYLCASSAQGSRTQYFGPGTRLTVL.

This clone was seen at least ten times. The V gene is TRBV12-3 or TRBV12-4, the J gene TRBJ1-2; D might be TRBD1 (5 bases). This CDR3 spans 13 amino acids. Trimming left V 6 bases short and J 4 bases short, with 12 bases between. This CDR3 reads CASSLRAGYGYTF. CDR3 DNA: TGTGCCAGCAGCCTCAGGGCCGGCTATGGCTACACCTTC.

The V call is TRBV24-1, the J call TRBJ2-5; 11 bases are shared with TRBD1. CDR3 length: 14 residues. The V gene end was trimmed by 7 bases and the J gene end by 5 bases; junction bases not matched to a gene: 5. CDR1 and CDR2 from the germline V gene are KGHDR and SFDVKD. DNA for the CDR3: TGTGCCACCAGGGGACAGGGGGTTGGTGAGACCCAGTACTTC. Amino acids: CATRGQGVGETQYF.

This clone was recorded once. The chain combines TRBV19 with TRBJ2-3; D possibly corresponds to TRBD1 (6 bases). The CDR3 has 17 amino acids. V was trimmed by 4 bases and J by 0 bases, leaving 17 bases between them. CDR1 and CDR2 (germline): LNHDA, SQIVND (reference sequence). The CDR3 reads CASSTPPGASSTDTQYF. The CDR3 nucleotides are TGTGCCAGTAGTACCCCGCCAGGGGCGTCTAGCACAGATACGCAGTATTTT.

This clone appeared a few times. V gene TRBV28 combines with J gene TRBJ1-5; D remains unclear. This CDR3 spans 12 amino acids. Trimming removed 1 base at V and 4 bases at J, with 2 bases between. Germline V gives CDR1 MDHEN, CDR2 SYDVKM. The CDR3 DNA sequence: TGTGCCAGCAGTTTATTAAATCAGCCCCAGCATTTT. Translated, it gives CASSLLNQPQHF.